This T cell receptor (beta chain) was found in a study of T cell changes during pregnancy in multiple sclerosis. The germline V gene encodes CDR1 SGHVS and CDR2 FQNEAQ. The CDR3 has 17 amino acids. The V end lost 5 bases, the J end lost 4 bases, and 21 bases lay between the germline ends. Sequencing used immunoSEQ multiplex PCR; TCRdb keeps in-frame clones, though not all of them. The table includes approximately 37,000 clones, about 90% detected once. The origin of this receptor is a female donor with multiple sclerosis, enrolled in a pregnancy study. The chain employs TRBV7-8 and TRBJ1-3; D ambiguous. This sample comprised CD4+ T cells from peripheral blood mononuclear cells, obtained before pregnancy. CDR3 region: CASSLRSGGNTGNTIYF. Written as DNA, the CDR3 is TGTGCCAGCAGCCTCCGATCCGGAGGAAATACCGGAAACACCATATATTTT.